A single sample is the source of the 27 T cell receptor beta chains below, sequenced in a study of cytomegalovirus exposure and HLA in healthy donors. The study ran its PCR with 60 Vbeta and 13 Jbeta primers. Here immunoSEQ multiplex PCR was the method, and the copy in TCRdb shows in-frame clones only, minus some. This table holds some 150,000 clones, around 80% found once. The sequenced sample consisted of PBMCs. The receptors derive from a man aged 30 to 39 in good health and CMV-seropositive.

This clone was recorded only once. This chain connects TRBV6-1 to TRBJ1-1; no clear D gene. Germline V gene lookup returns CDR1 MNHNS and CDR2 SASEGT. This CDR3 has 15 residues. Trimming removed 4 bases from V and 0 bases from J, with 12 bases in between. CDR3 bases: TGTGCCAGCAGTGCCTCCGTTAGTCTGAACACTGAAGCTTTCTTT. It is translated as CASSASVSLNTEAFF.

The rearrangement links TRBV28 to TRBJ1-1; unclear D gene. The germline CDR1 and CDR2 sequences are MDHEN and SYDVKM. The CDR3 runs to 12 residues. V lost 8 bases, J lost 0 bases, and 7 bases lay in between. CDR3 region: CASGGMNTEAFF. The CDR3 bases are TGTGCCAGCGGAGGGATGAACACTGAAGCTTTCTTT.

The J gene is TRBJ2-3, the V gene TRBV15; TRBD2 aligns across 15 bases. CDR3 length: 17 residues. V was pared by 1 base and J by 5 bases, with 4 bases of the junction left unmatched. Germline CDR1 is LNHNV and CDR2 is YYDKDF (reference sequence). CDR3 residues: CATSRGTSGGAGDTQYF. The CDR3 bases are TGTGCCACCAGCAGAGGGACTAGCGGGGGGGCGGGAGATACGCAGTATTTT.

The rearrangement uses TRBV2 and TRBJ2-1; unclear D gene. The CDR3 extends over 12 amino acids. Germline CDR1 and CDR2: SNHLY and FYNNEI. Trimming took off 5 bases at V and 6 bases at J, with 8 bases between the two ends. The DNA for the CDR3 is TGTGCCAGCAGTTACCTCGGCAATGAGCAGTTCTTC. This translates into CASSYLGNEQFF.

This clone was counted once. The chain is built from TRBV7-2 and TRBJ2-2; 11 bases match TRBD1. V lost 2 bases and J lost 5; bases outside the gene matches: 10. Germline-derived CDR1 and CDR2 are SGHTA and FQGNSA. The CDR3 covers 18 residues. CDR3 sequence: CASSLRSRTGGGTGELFF. DNA of the CDR3: TGTGCCAGCAGCTTAAGGAGCCGGACAGGGGGCGGGACCGGGGAGCTGTTTTTT. Full variable domain (remainder filled in from reference TRBV7-2 and TRBJ2-2): GAGVSQSPSNKVTEKGKDVELRCDPISGHTALYWYRQSLGQGLEFLIYFQGNSAPDKSGLPSDRFSAERTGGSVSTLTIQRTQQEDSAVYLCASSLRSRTGGGTGELFFGEGSRLTVL.

The V gene is TRBV28, the J gene TRBJ1-1; TRBD1 matches 7 bases. This CDR3 region has 14 residues. V trimming: 3 bases; J trimming: 0 bases; junction bases outside the gene matches: 1. Germline V gives CDR1 MDHEN, CDR2 SYDVKM. CDR3 amino acids: CASSFRGMNTEAFF. CDR3 nucleotides: TGTGCCAGCAGTTTCAGGGGGATGAACACTGAAGCTTTCTTT.

V and J are TRBV7-7 and TRBJ2-2; 7 bases are a match to TRBD2. CDR3 length equals 16 residues. V lost 5 bases and J lost 5; bases outside the gene matches: 11. Germline-derived CDR1 and CDR2 are SSHAT and FNYEAQ (reference sequence). The CDR3, as DNA: TGTGCCAGCAGCAATTTAGCGGGCTCGACGACCGGGGAGCTGTTTTTT. Translated, it gives CASSNLAGSTTGELFF.

The CDR3 sequence is CSVTGGAGTGVYEQYF. Here the CDR3 DNA reads TGCAGCGTTACCGGGGGGGCCGGGACAGGGGTCTACGAGCAGTACTTC. The chain has TRBV29-1 and TRBJ2-7; 10 bases map to TRBD1. Germline V gene sequence: CDR1 SQVTM, CDR2 ANQGSEA. Trimming removed 5 bases from V and 3 bases from J; junction bases left unmatched: 13. The CDR3 totals 16 residues.

This chain joins TRBV6-6 and TRBJ1-2; D gene uncertain. The V gene lost 7 bases and the J gene lost 8 bases, with 17 bases spanning the gap. Germline CDR1 MNHNY, CDR2 SVGAGI (reference sequence). The CDR3 is made up of 13 amino acids. The CDR3 reads CASTQTPNEGYTF. The CDR3 nucleotides are TGTGCCAGCACCCAAACTCCTAACGAGGGCTACACCTTC.

With respect to this clone: An end of the junction differs from the germline gene, which may be a read error. This rearrangement joins TRBV7-9 to TRBJ1-2; D perhaps matches TRBD1 (5 bases). There are 13 residues in the CDR3. The V gene's germline CDR1 is SEHNR and CDR2 FQNEAQ (reference sequence). As DNA, the CDR3 is TGTGCCAGCAGCTTGACACTAATTGACAGCAATCTCTTC. Protein: CASSLTLIDSNLF.

J is TRBJ1-1 and V is TRBV6-5, with TRBD1 matching 8 bases. Germline V gene data show CDR1 as MNHEY and CDR2 as SVGAGI. V was clipped by 2 bases and J by 3 bases; unmatched bases: 5. This CDR3 has 15 residues. In DNA form, the CDR3 reads TGTGCCAGCAGTTACGGGGCAGGGGGCTACACTGAAGCTTTCTTT. Its translation: CASSYGAGGYTEAFF.

The chain recombines TRBV9 with TRBJ1-6, with D possibly matching TRBD1 (5 bases). Trimming cost V 4 bases and J 8 bases, with 16 bases left between them. Germline CDR1 SGDLS, CDR2 YYNGEE. The CDR3 runs 15 residues. The CDR3 sequence: CASSSSGADYSPLHF. The CDR3 region has the DNA TGTGCCAGCAGCTCCAGTGGGGCAGATTATTCACCCCTCCACTTT.

This clone has a handful of counts. The chain links TRBV7-9 to TRBJ1-4, with D maybe TRBD1 (5 bases). Trimming cost V 3 bases and J 8 bases, with 10 bases left between them. Germline V gene data show CDR1 as SEHNR and CDR2 as FQNEAQ (reference sequence). This CDR3 contains 13 residues. The CDR3 protein is CASSLGGYEKLFF. The CDR3 DNA is TGTGCCAGCAGCTTGGGGGGTTACGAAAAACTGTTTTTT.

The chain is built from TRBV27 and TRBJ2-1; D not resolved. Deletions cut 3 bases from V and 7 bases from J, with 13 bases between. The CDR3 is made up of 14 amino acids. The germline CDR1 and CDR2 sequences are MNHEY and SMNVEV (reference sequence). CDR3 bases: TGTGCCAGCAGTTTCGGTGGGCTCCTGAATGAGCAGTTCTTC. Translated, it gives CASSFGGLLNEQFF.

Comment on this clone: At one boundary the junction diverges from the germline segment, which might be a read error. The chain carries TRBV7-9 and TRBJ2-5; 14 bases match TRBD2. Germline CDR1 SEHNR, CDR2 FQNEAQ (reference sequence). This CDR3 comprises 18 residues. In DNA form, the CDR3 reads TGTTCCAGCAGCTCCGGACTAGCGGGGGGTGGAGGTCTAGAGACCCAGTACTTC. This translates into CSSSSGLAGGGGLETQYF.

V and J are TRBV27 and TRBJ1-6; the D is unclear. V was trimmed by 3 bases and J by 10 bases, leaving 13 bases between them. Germline V gives CDR1 MNHEY, CDR2 SMNVEV (reference sequence). The CDR3 has 14 amino acids. CDR3 in amino acids: CASSLRELESPLHF. The DNA of the CDR3 is TGTGCCAGCAGTTTGAGGGAACTAGAATCACCCCTCCACTTT.

J is TRBJ1-5 and V is TRBV15, with D uncertain. The V end lost 0 bases, the J end lost 11 bases, and 14 bases lay between the germline ends. The V gene's germline CDR1 is LNHNV and CDR2 YYDKDF (reference sequence). This CDR3 has 14 residues. The CDR3 region has the DNA TGTGCCACCAGCAGAGATTCGAATATCGGGACCCAGCATTTT. This codes for CATSRDSNIGTQHF.

This chain uses TRBV19 with TRBJ1-5, with D tentatively TRBD1 (6 bases). V was shortened by 3 bases and J by 6 bases, with 24 bases between the two germline ends. Germline CDR1 LNHDA, CDR2 SQIVND (reference sequence). The CDR3 covers 18 residues. Here the CDR3 DNA reads TGTGCCAGTAGTATCCACTACCCTCAGGGGCCTAGGCGTCAGCCCCAGCATTTT. Translating gives CASSIHYPQGPRRQPQHF.

The rearrangement uses TRBV7-2 and TRBJ1-4; 8 bases are shared with TRBD1. The junction had 7 bases not matched to a gene; V was cut back by 4 bases and J by 6 bases. CDR3 length equals 15 residues. CDR1 and CDR2 (germline): SGHTA, FQGNSA. The CDR3 spells CASSSQGASYEKLFF. CDR3 nucleotides: TGTGCCAGCAGCTCCCAGGGGGCGAGCTATGAAAAACTGTTTTTT.

The rearrangement uses TRBV18 and TRBJ2-7; 7 positions agree with TRBD1. Germline trimming cut 3 bases from V and 4 bases from J; bases unmatched to any gene: 6. The germline V gene has CDR1 KGHSH and CDR2 LQKENI. This CDR3 comprises 14 residues. The CDR3 nucleotides read TGTGCCAGCTCACCGGCAGGGGGTGGGTACGAGCAGTACTTC. This encodes CASSPAGGGYEQYF.

This chain uses TRBV7-6 with TRBJ1-4; no reliable D call. V lost 1 base, J lost 7 bases, and 10 bases lay in between. The germline V gene encodes CDR1 SGHVS and CDR2 FNYEAQ. The CDR3 runs 14 residues. This chain's CDR3 is CASSLEEWSEKLFF. The CDR3, as DNA: TGTGCCAGCAGCTTAGAGGAGTGGAGTGAAAAACTGTTTTTT.

This clone was found once. V usage is TRBV27 and J usage is TRBJ2-6; 8 nucleotides match TRBD1. In germline, CDR1 is MNHEY, CDR2 SMNVEV (reference sequence). The length of the CDR3 is 17 residues. J gave up 0 bases and V 4 bases, and 5 bases lay outside the gene matches. The CDR3 spells CASSSGTGFSGANVLTF. CDR3 coding DNA: TGTGCCAGCAGTTCCGGGACAGGATTCTCTGGGGCCAACGTCCTGACTTTC. The full variable domain, in which reference TRBV27 and TRBJ2-6 provide the parts outside the CDR3, is EAQVTQNPRYLITVTGKKLTVTCSQNMNHEYMSWYRQDPGLGLRQIYYSMNVEVTDKGDVPEGYKVSRKEKRNFPLILESPSPNQTSLYFCASSSGTGFSGANVLTFGAGSRLTVL.

This chain uses TRBV19 with TRBJ1-5; 7 positions agree with TRBD1. Germline CDR1 LNHDA, CDR2 SQIVND (reference sequence). The CDR3 spans 14 residues. V shed 3 bases and J 7 bases; nucleotides not matched to a gene: 6. The CDR3 sequence is CASSMSDRAQPQHF. The CDR3 bases are TGTGCCAGTAGTATGTCTGACAGGGCGCAGCCCCAGCATTTT.

V usage is TRBV4-1 and J usage is TRBJ2-2, with 9 bases that match TRBD2. Germline CDR1 is MGHRA and CDR2 is YSYEKL. J was trimmed by 9 bases and V by 4 bases; bases with no gene match: 18. This CDR3 is 18 amino acids long. The DNA of the CDR3 is TGCGCCAGCAGCCCAACACATAGCGGGAGTTTTCAATATCGGGAGCTGTTTTTT. Its translation is CASSPTHSGSFQYRELFF.

This clone is a singleton in its sample. The sample has other DNA sequences that encode this CDR3 too. The chain carries TRBV28 and TRBJ2-5, with 9 bases identical to TRBD2. Per the germline V gene, CDR1 is MDHEN and CDR2 is SYDVKM. The V segment lost 3 bases and the J segment 2 bases; nucleotides outside the gene matches: 4. The CDR3 sequence is 15 residues long. The CDR3 DNA is TGTGCCAGCAGTTTGACTAGCGGAGGACAAGAGACCCAGTACTTC. Its protein is CASSLTSGGQETQYF. Full variable domain (remainder filled in from reference TRBV28 and TRBJ2-5): DVKVTQSSRYLVKRTGEKVFLECVQDMDHENMFWYRQDPGLGLRLIYFSYDVKMKEKGDIPEGYSVSREKKERFSLILESASTNQTSMYLCASSLTSGGQETQYFGPGTRLLVL.

The J gene is TRBJ1-3, the V gene TRBV30, with unresolved D. This CDR3 has 13 amino acids. The germline V and J ends were trimmed by 5 bases and 0 bases, with 8 bases remaining between them. CDR1 and CDR2 (germline): GTSNPN, SVGIG (reference sequence). The CDR3 DNA reads TGTGCCTGGGATCTATCCTCTGGAAACACCATATATTTT. Protein: CAWDLSSGNTIYF.

This sequence joins TRBV29-1 and TRBJ2-5, with TRBD1 identical over 8 bases. The CDR3 runs 15 residues. The germline V gene has CDR1 SQVTM and CDR2 ANQGSEA. Germline trimming cut 2 bases from V and 4 bases from J; bases unmatched to any gene: 9. CDR3 amino acids: CSVERQGAIGETQYF. CDR3 nucleotides: TGCAGCGTTGAACGTCAGGGGGCTATCGGAGAGACCCAGTACTTC.